This TCR beta chain was sequenced during a study of blood T cell repertoires in COVID-19. Profiled with immunoSEQ multiplex PCR; TCRdb holds only in-frame clones, not every one. The sample yields approximately 70,000 clones, approximately 90% seen once. Germline V gene data show CDR1 as SGDLS and CDR2 as YYNGEE. This CDR3 comprises 17 residues. Trimming cost V 0 bases and J 6 bases, with 21 bases left between them. This rearrangement joins TRBV9 to TRBJ1-1; D perhaps matches TRBD1 (5 bases). Sequencing was performed on peripheral blood. The receptor comes from a man between 65 and 85 years old with active or convalescent COVID-19. This chain's CDR3 is CASSVDGLGLWSSEAFF. The CDR3 DNA follows: TGTGCCAGCAGCGTAGACGGTCTGGGGCTTTGGTCCTCTGAAGCTTTCTTT. Full variable domain (missing parts from reference TRBV9 and TRBJ1-1): DSGVTQTPKHLITATGQRVTLRCSPRSGDLSVYWYQQSLDQGLQFLIQYYNGEERAKGNILERFSAQQFPDLHSELNLSSLELGDSALYFCASSVDGLGLWSSEAFFGQGTRLTVV.